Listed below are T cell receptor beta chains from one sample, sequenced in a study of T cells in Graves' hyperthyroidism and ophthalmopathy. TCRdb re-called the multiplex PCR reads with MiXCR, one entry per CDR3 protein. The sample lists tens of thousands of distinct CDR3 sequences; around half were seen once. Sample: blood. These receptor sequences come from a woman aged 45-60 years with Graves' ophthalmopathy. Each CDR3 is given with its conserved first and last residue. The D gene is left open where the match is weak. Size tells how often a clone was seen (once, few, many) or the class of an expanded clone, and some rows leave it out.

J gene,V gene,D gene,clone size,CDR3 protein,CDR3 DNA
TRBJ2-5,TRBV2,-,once,CASRGRSGQTQYF,TGTGCCAGCAGGGGCCGCTCGGGACAGACCCAGTACTTC
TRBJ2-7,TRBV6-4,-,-,CASSDGEQYF,TGTGCCAGCAGTGACGGGGAGCAGTACTTC
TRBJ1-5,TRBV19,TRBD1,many,CASSKGQGGQPQHF,TGTGCCAGTAGTAAGGGACAGGGAGGTCAGCCCCAGCATTTT
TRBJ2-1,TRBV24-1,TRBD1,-,CATSAGGRDKQFF,TGTGCCACCAGTGCAGGGGGCAGGGACAAGCAGTTCTTC
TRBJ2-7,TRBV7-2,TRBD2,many,CASSQGLAVLRAEQYF,TGTGCCAGCAGCCAGGGACTAGCGGTCCTGCGCGCGGAGCAGTACTTC
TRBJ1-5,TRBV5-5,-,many,CASSLTDSNQPQHF,TGTGCCAGCAGCTTGACGGATAGCAATCAGCCCCAGCATTTT
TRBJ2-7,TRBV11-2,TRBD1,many,CASSLEPTGAAYEQYF,TGTGCCAGCAGCTTAGAACCGACAGGGGCAGCCTACGAGCAGTACTTC
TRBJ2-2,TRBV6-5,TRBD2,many,CASRRGGAGELFF,TGTGCCAGCAGGAGGGGAGGGGCCGGGGAGCTGTTTTTT
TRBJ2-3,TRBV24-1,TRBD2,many,CATSGTSGGSISDTQYF,TGTGCCACCAGTGGGACTAGCGGGGGTTCTATTTCAGATACGCAGTATTTT
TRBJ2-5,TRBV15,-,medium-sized,CATSALADTQYF,TGTGCCACCAGCGCCCTCGCGGATACCCAGTACTTC